Here is one TCR beta chain with its context. Its antigen is currently unknown. TCR templates, around 98,000 per sample, were assayed. Profiling relied on immunoSEQ multiplex PCR, and the TCRdb table lists in-frame clones only, not all of them. The data contain 110,000 or so clones, 80% to 95% of them singletons. This record comes from a study of siplizumab effects on memory and regulatory T cells. Study-wide points: Treatment with siplizumab left mappable alloreactive CD4+ clones averaging approximately 69% Treg-derived, compared with around 26% in controls. Major contributors to the alloresponse seemed to be naive T cells, which also appeared more diverse than memory cells.

V lost 4 bases to trimming and J lost 1 base; unmatched junction nucleotides: 5. In germline, CDR1 is MDHEN, CDR2 SYDVKM. The CDR3 covers 15 residues. The sample was non-Treg CD4+ T cells sorted from blood. This sequence joins TRBV28 and TRBJ2-7, with 9 nucleotides matching TRBD1. The TCR comes from a human donor in good health. As DNA, the CDR3 is TGTGCCAGCAGTTCCGACAGGGGGGCTTCCTACGAGCAGTACTTC. This encodes CASSSDRGASYEQYF.